The sequence of this T cell receptor (beta chain) was determined in a study of OX40 agonist ivuxolimab in advanced cancers. Study context: Patients were dosed with the agonistic anti-OX40 (CD134) antibody ivuxolimab.

This clone showed up just a few times. CDR1 SNHLY and CDR2 FYNNEI come from the germline V gene. The CDR3 consists of 10 residues. V lost 6 bases and J lost 3, with 2 bases in between. This table comes from immunoSEQ multiplex PCR, and its TCRdb copy is limited to in-frame clones, with some not included. The profile shows about 45,000 clones, roughly 93% of them singletons. This specimen consisted of CD4+ or CD8+ T cells sorted from blood, obtained in a trial of the OX40 agonist ivuxolimab. This receptor was identified in an adult with an advanced solid tumor such as melanoma, head and neck, liver or kidney cancer. V usage is TRBV2 and J usage is TRBJ1-2; no clear D. The DNA for the CDR3 is TGTGCCAGCAGGGACTATGGCTACACCTTC. Translating gives CASRDYGYTF.